This TCR beta chain stems from a study of CD8+ T cells in alopecia areata. Remarks on this clone: Its specificity is unknown.

Regarding treatment: oral pan-JAK inhibitor, 5-10 mg twice daily. The CDR3 extends over 15 amino acids. V shed 5 bases, J shed 10 bases, and the junction held 14 bases outside the gene matches. The germline gives CDR1 SEHNR, CDR2 FQNEAQ (reference sequence). Study findings and constraints: Among patients, TCR sharing was less clear than in mice, a difference possibly due in part to HLA diversity in the patient population. Relative to normal scalp, lesional scalp, especially alopecia totalis/universalis, showed higher clonality. Many expanded lesional clones persisted during tofacitinib (in both scalp and blood).

Sequencing relied on a cDNA template that was reverse transcribed from extracted RNA. Assay: immunoSEQ multiplex PCR; the TCRdb copy retains only in-frame clones and omits some. The sample contains about 180,000 clones, roughly 53% of which appear only once. The chain uses TRBV7-9 and TRBJ2-1; 7 bases are shared with TRBD1. Source: CD8+ T cells sorted from blood, taken at week 24, from a patient treated with tofacitinib. This clonotype originated in a human donor with alopecia areata. CDR3 nucleotide sequence: TGTGCCAGCAGCATACCGACAGGGTCCGGTTTAGAGCAGTTCTTC. Its translation: CASSIPTGSGLEQFF.